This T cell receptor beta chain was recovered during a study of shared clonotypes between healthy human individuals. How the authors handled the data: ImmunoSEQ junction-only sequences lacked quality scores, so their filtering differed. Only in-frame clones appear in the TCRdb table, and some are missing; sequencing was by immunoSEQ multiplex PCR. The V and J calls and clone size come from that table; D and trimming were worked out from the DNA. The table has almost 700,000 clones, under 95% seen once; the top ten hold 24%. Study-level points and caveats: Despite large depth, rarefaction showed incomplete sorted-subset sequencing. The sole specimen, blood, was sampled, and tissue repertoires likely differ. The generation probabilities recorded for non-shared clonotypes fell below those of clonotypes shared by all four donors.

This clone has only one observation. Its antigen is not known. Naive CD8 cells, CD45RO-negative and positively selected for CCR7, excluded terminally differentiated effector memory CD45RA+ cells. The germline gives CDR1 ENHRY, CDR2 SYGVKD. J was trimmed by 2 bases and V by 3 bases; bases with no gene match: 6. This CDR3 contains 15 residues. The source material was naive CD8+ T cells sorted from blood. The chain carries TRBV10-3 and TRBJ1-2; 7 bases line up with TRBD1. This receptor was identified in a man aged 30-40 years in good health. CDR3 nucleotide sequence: TGTGCCATCAGTGATATTGGACAGGCGAACTATGGCTACACCTTC. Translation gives CAISDIGQANYGYTF.